Listed here are 3 T cell receptor beta chains from one sample, sequenced in a study of cytomegalovirus exposure and HLA in healthy donors. Primers included in the PCR were 60 Vbeta and 13 Jbeta primers. The repertoire was sequenced with immunoSEQ multiplex PCR; TCRdb's copy has only in-frame clones and lacks some. The data show approximately 120,000 clones, around 77% seen once. Sequenced: PBMCs. The receptors were gathered from a man aged 45-60 years in good health and CMV-seronegative.

This chain joins TRBV4-3 and TRBJ2-1; D unclear. The germline gives CDR1 LGHNA, CDR2 YSLEER. This CDR3 comprises 14 residues. V lost 0 bases and J 8 bases, leaving 11 bases between the germline ends. DNA of the CDR3: TGCGCCAGCAGCCAAGATATAAGTCCGGATGAGCAGTTCTTC. As protein: CASSQDISPDEQFF.

The chain has TRBV7-2 and TRBJ1-5; the match to TRBD1 covers 10 bases. The CDR3 runs to 16 residues. Per germline, CDR1 SGHTA and CDR2 FQGNSA. J was trimmed by 7 bases and V by 3 bases; bases with no gene match: 9. CDR3 sequence: CASSFTGTGVGQPQHF. CDR3 coding DNA: TGTGCCAGCAGCTTTACCGGGACAGGGGTTGGACAGCCCCAGCATTTT. Combining the CDR3 with reference TRBV7-2 and TRBJ1-5 gives the whole variable domain GAGVSQSPSNKVTEKGKDVELRCDPISGHTALYWYRQSLGQGLEFLIYFQGNSAPDKSGLPSDRFSAERTGGSVSTLTIQRTQQEDSAVYLCASSFTGTGVGQPQHFGDGTRLSIL.

This chain connects TRBV5-1 to TRBJ2-1; the match to TRBD2 covers 9 bases. Germline CDR1 reads SGHRS; CDR2 reads YFSETQ. V was clipped by 3 bases and J by 3 bases; unmatched bases: 4. This CDR3 is built from 15 residues. The CDR3 spells CASSSIAGVYNEQFF. DNA of the CDR3: TGCGCCAGCAGCTCCATAGCGGGAGTCTACAATGAGCAGTTCTTC.